The 30 T cell receptor beta chains listed next were all sequenced from one sample in a study of T-cell memory formation after mild COVID-19 (dated by TCRdb to the early 2020s). Libraries were made using 5' RACE. TCRdb shows the sequencer as Illumina NovaSeq 6000. TCRdb applied fastp at Q25 and MiXCR to the public reads, then kept only in-frame beta chains. Rows are combined by CDR3 protein, so each entry shows the most common genes and DNA. Across this sample there are almost 550,000 distinct CDR3 sequences, with over 20% seen only once. The top ten constitute under 15% of the sample. Sequencing input: PBMCs or a T cell subset sorted from them (not recorded which). The receptors derive from an adult woman who had mild COVID-19 (a few samples of this study predate the infection). The sample titles of this study are shuffled in the database, so cell type and time point are left out; the donor was told from shared clones.

This sequence joins TRBV4-2 and TRBJ2-1; TRBD1 matches 10 bases. With V trimmed by 1 base and J by 6 bases, 3 bases remained unmatched. Germline CDR1 LGHNA, CDR2 YNFKEQ. CDR3 length: 15 residues. The DNA for the CDR3 is TGTGCCAGCAGCCAAGGGGACAGGGGAGGCAATGAGCAGTTCTTC. Amino acid sequence: CASSQGDRGGNEQFF.

This chain connects TRBV30 to TRBJ1-1; 8 nucleotides align to TRBD1. Unmatched junction bases numbered 5, after V lost 4 bases and J lost 1 base. Per the germline V gene, CDR1 is GTSNPN and CDR2 is SVGIG (reference sequence). This CDR3 contains 14 residues. CDR3 in DNA: TGTGCCTGGACGACAGGGGTTCGGAACACTGAAGCTTTCTTT. This codes for CAWTTGVRNTEAFF.

This clonotype was recorded a few times. The V and J genes are TRBV20-1 and TRBJ1-1; D ambiguous. Germline-derived CDR1 and CDR2 are DFQATT and SNEGSKA (reference sequence). The CDR3 sequence is 14 residues long. The V end was cut by 1 base, the J end by 0 bases, with 9 bases between. The CDR3 DNA sequence: TGCAGTGCTAGAGTAGGACTCATGAACACTGAAGCTTTCTTT. Protein product: CSARVGLMNTEAFF.

The CDR3 bases are TGTGCCAGCAGCCCAGGGGGGGTCAGCCCAGATACGCAGTATTTT. Protein: CASSPGGVSPDTQYF. The chain joins TRBV5-4 to TRBJ2-3, with D perhaps being TRBD1 or TRBD2 (7 bases each). V lost 4 bases and J lost 4, with 16 bases in between. The CDR3 has 15 residues. The germline CDR1 and CDR2 sequences are SGHNT and YYREEE (reference sequence). The full variable domain, rest sourced from reference TRBV5-4 and TRBJ2-3, is ETGVTQSPTHLIKTRGQQVTLRCSSQSGHNTVSWYQQALGQGPQFIFQYYREEENGRGNFPPRFSGLQFPNYSSELNVNALELDDSALYLCASSPGGVSPDTQYFGPGTRLTVL.

Only a few counts were recorded for this clonotype. The chain couples TRBV5-5 to TRBJ1-2, with D tentatively TRBD1 (6 bases). This CDR3 spans 13 amino acids. Trimming left V 1 base short and J 6 bases short, with 10 bases between. CDR1 and CDR2 (germline): SGHKS, YYEKEE (reference sequence). CDR3 nucleotide sequence: TGTGCCAGCAGCTTGCGGAGGGGGAATGGCTACACCTTC. It yields the protein CASSLRRGNGYTF.

This clonotype has more than one count but fewer than ten. CDR3 sequence reads: CASSDLIYGYTF. The CDR3 nucleotides are TGTGCCAGCAGCGACCTCATTTATGGCTACACCTTC. The rearrangement joins TRBV7-6 to TRBJ1-2; no definite D call. V dropped 5 bases and J dropped 5 bases, with 9 bases sitting between them. The CDR3 consists of 12 residues. Germline CDR1 and CDR2: SGHVS and FNYEAQ.

This clonotype was seen more than once but under ten times. This CDR3 is CAISLEGVVSGEQFF. DNA for the CDR3: TGTGCCATCAGCCTAGAGGGAGTAGTAAGCGGGGAGCAGTTCTTC. The gene calls are TRBV10-3 and TRBJ2-1; tentative D call: TRBD2 (6 bases). The germline V gene encodes CDR1 ENHRY and CDR2 SYGVKD. The length of the CDR3 is 15 residues. V lost 6 bases, J lost 10 bases, and 22 bases lay in between.

The chain links TRBV7-9 to TRBJ1-4; D may be TRBD1 (5 bases). The CDR3 extends over 14 amino acids. V dropped 4 bases and J dropped 6 bases, with 12 bases sitting between them. Germline-derived CDR1 and CDR2 are SEHNR and FQNEAQ (reference sequence). The DNA of the CDR3 is TGTGCCAGCAGCTCGACCGGGACCCATGAAAAACTGTTTTTT. Amino acids: CASSSTGTHEKLFF.

The rearrangement links TRBV9 to TRBJ2-4; 14 bases map to TRBD2. The CDR3 has 18 amino acids. Losses at the gene ends were 3 bases for V and 0 bases for J; bases not matched to a gene: 5. CDR1 and CDR2 (germline): SGDLS, YYNGEE. In DNA form, the CDR3 reads TGTGCCAGCAGCGGGACTAGCGGGGGGCCTCTAGCCAAAAACATTCAGTACTTC. This codes for CASSGTSGGPLAKNIQYF.

CDR3 nucleotide sequence: TGTGCCAGCAGACTCTCTAGCGGGAGGCTATTCAATGAGCAGTTCTTC. Translating it yields CASRLSSGRLFNEQFF. The V call is TRBV6-5, the J call TRBJ2-1, with 11 positions matching TRBD2. Trimming took 6 bases from V and 6 from J; bases not matched to a gene: 10. The CDR3 is 16 residues long. Germline V lookup: CDR1 MNHEY, CDR2 SVGAGI.

This chain links TRBV7-2 with TRBJ2-3, with no clear D. The V end lost 4 bases, the J end lost 0 bases, and 11 bases lay between the germline ends. Germline V gives CDR1 SGHTA, CDR2 FQGNSA. The CDR3 length is 15 residues. The CDR3 loop reads CASSSRLGSTDTQYF. In DNA, the CDR3 is TGTGCCAGCAGCTCAAGACTGGGAAGCACAGATACGCAGTATTTT. The full variable domain, completed using reference TRBV7-2 and TRBJ2-3, is GAGVSQSPSNKVTEKGKDVELRCDPISGHTALYWYRQSLGQGLEFLIYFQGNSAPDKSGLPSDRFSAERTGGSVSTLTIQRTQQEDSAVYLCASSSRLGSTDTQYFGPGTRLTVL.

This clonotype was recorded many times. The genes are TRBV29-1 and TRBJ2-7; D remains unclear. Germline V gene lookup returns CDR1 SQVTM and CDR2 ANQGSEA. V shed 2 bases and J shed 8 bases, with 10 bases lying between them. This CDR3 spans 11 amino acids. The CDR3 sequence: CSVERSGKQYF. The CDR3 DNA is TGCAGCGTTGAACGGTCAGGCAAGCAGTACTTC.

The chain uses TRBV29-1 and TRBJ2-4; TRBD1 agrees at 9 bases. From germline, CDR1 is SQVTM and CDR2 ANQGSEA. The V segment lost 4 bases and the J segment 4 bases; nucleotides outside the gene matches: 5. The CDR3 extends over 14 amino acids. The CDR3 sequence is CSVVRGQGKNIQYF. The CDR3 DNA reads as TGCAGCGTTGTCCGGGGACAGGGAAAAAACATTCAGTACTTC.

This clonotype was found a few times. The chain links TRBV18 to TRBJ1-2; D is undetermined. Germline loops: CDR1 KGHSH, CDR2 LQKENI. The CDR3 sequence is 16 residues long. Trimming took off 2 bases at V and 2 bases at J, with 15 bases between the two ends. CDR3 bases: TGTGCCAGCTCACCAGATTTGGACGTCTCCAACTATGGCTACACCTTC. Amino acids: CASSPDLDVSNYGYTF.

This clonotype has only a few counts. The J gene is TRBJ2-7, the V gene TRBV20-1; 14 bases are a match to TRBD2. Germline values: CDR1 DFQATT, CDR2 SNEGSKA (reference sequence). V shed 4 bases, J shed 0 bases, and the junction held 8 bases outside the gene matches. The CDR3 covers 17 residues. The CDR3 bases are TGCAGTGCTACTGGGACTAGCGGGAGACCGCTCTCCTACGAGCAGTACTTC. Translation: CSATGTSGRPLSYEQYF.

The chain links TRBV3-1 to TRBJ2-7; a possible D gene is TRBD2 (5 bases). V gave up 0 bases and J gave up 7 bases, with 10 bases separating them. The V gene's germline CDR1 is LGHDT and CDR2 YNNKEL (reference sequence). The CDR3 extends over 13 amino acids. The CDR3, as DNA: TGTGCCAGCAGCCAAGATGTGAGGGAGGAGCAGTACTTC. It yields the protein CASSQDVREEQYF.

This clonotype was observed a few times. The rearrangement uses TRBV6-4 and TRBJ2-3, with a possible D match to TRBD2 (5 bases). Germline CDR1 reads MRHNA; CDR2 reads SNTAGT. Trimming pared 8 bases from V and 1 base from J, leaving 22 bases between. This CDR3 has 17 amino acids. The DNA of the CDR3 is TGTGCCAGCCAGAGCGGAGAAGGAGCCACTGGCACAGATACGCAGTATTTT. It is translated as CASQSGEGATGTDTQYF.

The chain couples TRBV12-3 or TRBV12-4 to TRBJ2-3; D gene uncertain. V lost 5 bases, J lost 1 base, and 13 bases lay in between. The CDR3 is made up of 15 amino acids. The CDR3 spells CASSLDGVGTDTQYF. The CDR3 DNA reads TGTGCCAGCAGTCTCGACGGAGTGGGCACAGATACGCAGTATTTT.

This rearrangement joins TRBV6-1 to TRBJ2-1; D may be TRBD2 (5 bases). Germline V lookup: CDR1 MNHNS, CDR2 SASEGT. V was shortened by 8 bases and J by 6 bases, with 8 bases between the two germline ends. The CDR3 consists of 11 residues. The CDR3 DNA follows: TGTGCCAGCTTGAGGGCCAATGAGCAGTTCTTC. Translated, it gives CASLRANEQFF.

This clonotype came up a few times. The chain has TRBV6-6 and TRBJ2-1; possible D gene TRBD1, 5 bases. V was shortened by 6 bases and J by 7 bases, with 19 bases between the two germline ends. This CDR3 has 15 amino acids. Germline V gene lookup returns CDR1 MNHNY and CDR2 SVGAGI (reference sequence). CDR3 sequence (DNA): TGTGCCAGCAGAAACCAGGGTAATCGGGTTAATGAGCAGTTCTTC. Protein: CASRNQGNRVNEQFF.

The J gene is TRBJ1-1, the V gene TRBV7-2, with D maybe TRBD1 (5 bases). Trimming pared 3 bases from V and 4 bases from J, leaving 27 bases between. This CDR3 spans 19 amino acids. The germline CDR1 and CDR2 sequences are SGHTA and FQGNSA. The CDR3 DNA follows: TGTGCCAGCAGCTTGGTAGCGGGACCCAACCCTCTTGGGTCCACTGAAGCTTTCTTT. Its protein is CASSLVAGPNPLGSTEAFF.

This clonotype was seen only a few times. This chain joins TRBV7-6 and TRBJ2-1; 8 bases fit TRBD2. This CDR3 has 19 amino acids. Unmatched junction bases numbered 11, after V lost 1 base and J lost 0 bases. CDR1 is SGHVS and CDR2 is FNYEAQ in the germline V gene. CDR3 nucleotides: TGTGCCAGCAGCTTAGTGGGGCTAGCGGGCCGGAGCTCCTACAATGAGCAGTTCTTC. Translating it yields CASSLVGLAGRSSYNEQFF.

The chain links TRBV6-1 to TRBJ1-6, with 8 bases that match TRBD1. Germline CDR1 MNHNS, CDR2 SASEGT. This CDR3 is 15 amino acids long. V shed 3 bases, J shed 7 bases, and the junction held 5 bases outside the gene matches. DNA of the CDR3: TGTGCCAGCAGTGAGACGGACAGGGAGAATTCACCCCTCCACTTT. Amino acids: CASSETDRENSPLHF.

This clonotype has a handful of counts. The chain has TRBV5-1 and TRBJ2-7; 7 nucleotides align to TRBD1. The CDR3 contains 14 residues. J was trimmed by 4 bases and V by 3 bases; bases with no gene match: 7. The germline V gene has CDR1 SGHRS and CDR2 YFSETQ. CDR3: CASSSGQTGYEQYF. CDR3 nucleotide sequence: TGCGCCAGCAGCTCGGGACAGACGGGTTACGAGCAGTACTTC.

In this sample, this clonotype turned up a few times. The V and J genes are TRBV7-3 and TRBJ2-2; TRBD2 aligns across 14 bases. CDR3 length equals 20 residues. Per the germline V gene, CDR1 is SGHTA and CDR2 is FQGTGA. J gave up 3 bases and V 5 bases, and 14 bases lay outside the gene matches. CDR3 region: CASSMTGLAGDRPDTGELFF. CDR3 nucleotide sequence: TGTGCCAGCAGCATGACGGGACTAGCGGGAGATCGTCCCGACACCGGGGAGCTGTTTTTT.

This clonotype was observed a few times. For the CDR3, the DNA is TGTGCCAGCACCTACGGGGTCGGGAGCTATGGCTACACCTTC. This sequence encodes CASTYGVGSYGYTF. The chain carries TRBV6-5 and TRBJ1-2; D uncertain. CDR1 is MNHEY and CDR2 is SVGAGI in the germline V gene. This CDR3 spans 14 amino acids. V was cut by 7 bases and J by 4 bases, with 16 bases left in between.

CDR3 residues: CSARDQMTRDQPQHF. Written as DNA, the CDR3 is TGCAGTGCTAGAGATCAGATGACAAGAGATCAGCCCCAGCATTTT. The rearrangement links TRBV20-1 to TRBJ1-5, with no clear D. The CDR3 runs 15 residues. The V and J ends lost 0 bases and 5 bases respectively, with 14 bases between them. Looked up from germline, CDR1 is DFQATT and CDR2 is SNEGSKA (reference sequence).

The V gene is TRBV7-2, the J gene TRBJ1-1; 9 nucleotides line up with TRBD1. Trimming cost V 5 bases and J 6 bases; bases outside gene matches: 4. From germline, CDR1 is SGHTA and CDR2 FQGNSA. This CDR3 is built from 13 residues. Here the CDR3 reads CASSHDRGSEAFF. The CDR3 bases are TGTGCCAGCAGCCATGACAGGGGGTCTGAAGCTTTCTTT.

This clonotype has just a few counts. The chain combines TRBV27 with TRBJ2-6, with D unresolved. The CDR3 contains 15 residues. Germline CDR1 reads MNHEY; CDR2 reads SMNVEV (reference sequence). Trimming removed 3 bases at V and 4 bases at J, with 10 bases between. CDR3 in DNA: TGTGCCAGCAGTTTTTCGGGCTCCGGGGCCAACGTCCTGACTTTC. Its protein is CASSFSGSGANVLTF.

The rearrangement uses TRBV5-1 and TRBJ2-1; D is perhaps TRBD2 (7 bases). Germline V lookup: CDR1 SGHRS, CDR2 YFSETQ. This CDR3 has 16 amino acids. The V end was cut by 3 bases, the J end by 0 bases, with 13 bases between. CDR3 sequence reads: CASSWGGQSSYNEQFF. As DNA, the CDR3 is TGCGCCAGCAGCTGGGGGGGCCAGAGCTCCTACAATGAGCAGTTCTTC. Full variable domain (missing parts from reference TRBV5-1 and TRBJ2-1): KAGVTQTPRYLIKTRGQQVTLSCSPISGHRSVSWYQQTPGQGLQFLFEYFSETQRNKGNFPGRFSGRQFSNSRSEMNVSTLELGDSALYLCASSWGGQSSYNEQFFGPGTRLTVL.